This entry concerns a single T cell receptor beta chain. TCRdb independently ran MiXCR on the reads; one entry per CDR3 protein. Among 150,000 to 200,000 distinct CDR3 sequences, approximately 17% were seen once, and the ten largest hold around 19%. The CDR3 has 15 amino acids. Germline CDR1 and CDR2: SEHNR and FQNEAQ (reference sequence). V gave up 4 bases and J gave up 9 bases, with 21 bases separating them. These data originate in a study of T cell repertoires in cytomegalovirus infection. The sequencing sample was made of CD8+ T cells from PBMCs. This TCR derives from a human donor in good health (CMV status not recorded). Some clones in this sample may be carry-over from other donors' samples. The gene calls are TRBV7-9 and TRBJ1-1; perhaps TRBD1 as D (6 bases). CDR3 nucleotide sequence: TGTGCCAGCAGCTCCCTCCGGCAGAGGGGGTTTCAAGCTTTCTTT. Amino acid sequence: CASSSLRQRGFQAFF.